This T cell receptor (beta chain) was retrieved from a study of response to subunit inactivated influenza vaccine. Overall study results and limits: There was a suggestion from the authors that each seasonal influenza vaccination recruits few new T cells.

The CDR3 sequence is 13 residues long. Trimming left V 6 bases short and J 9 bases short, with 15 bases between. Germline V gene data show CDR1 as KGHSH and CDR2 as LQKENI. A word on this clonotype: Its antigen is still unknown.

TCRdb reanalysed the RT-PCR reads using MiXCR and keeps one entry per CDR3 protein. The sample records approximately 700,000 distinct CDR3 sequences, 15% to 19% being singletons. The clonotype originates from a man in his fifties who received an inactivated influenza vaccine. The chain couples TRBV18 to TRBJ2-4; the D gene is possibly TRBD2 (5 bases). Source: PBMCs from blood, taken 11 to 12 days after vaccination. The CDR3 bases are TGTGCCAGCTCCGACTATTGGGTCGGCATTCAGTACTTC. Translated, it gives CASSDYWVGIQYF.